This T cell receptor beta chain was retrieved from a study of OX40 agonist ivuxolimab in advanced cancers. Using immunoSEQ multiplex PCR, the repertoire was profiled, and TCRdb retains in-frame clones only, with some absent. This sample yields tens of thousands of clones, of which 92% are seen a single time; roughly a tenth belongs to the top ten. CDR1 is SGHDT, CDR2 YYEEEE, per germline. V dropped 2 bases and J dropped 1; count of bases not matched to a gene: 9. The CDR3 spans 17 residues. The chain recombines TRBV5-6 with TRBJ2-3; 8 bases match TRBD2. The sequence came from an adult with an advanced solid tumor such as melanoma, head and neck, liver or kidney cancer. The source was CD4+ or CD8+ T cells sorted from blood, collected in a trial of the OX40 agonist ivuxolimab. Written as DNA, the CDR3 is TGTGCCAGCAGCTTATACCCCGGACTAGCAGGCACAGATACGCAGTATTTT. This sequence encodes CASSLYPGLAGTDTQYF.